What follows is one T cell receptor beta chain and its context. TCRdb re-called the 5' RACE reads through MiXCR, storing one row per CDR3 protein. The sample includes 1,800,000 or so distinct CDR3 sequences, 25% to 35% of them seen just once. The sample belongs to a study of identical twins. The CDR3 is made up of 16 amino acids. Germline assignment: CDR1 SGHTA and CDR2 FQGNSA. V lost 3 bases to trimming and J lost 0 bases, with 13 bases between them. The source material was cord blood. The source of this sequence is a newborn girl in good health. The J gene is TRBJ2-3, the V gene TRBV7-2; D may match TRBD1 or TRBD2 (5 bases each). CDR3 loop: CASSFGGAYSTDTQYF. The CDR3 nucleotides read TGTGCCAGCAGCTTTGGGGGAGCCTATAGCACAGATACGCAGTATTTT. Based on the CDR3 plus reference TRBV7-2 and TRBJ2-3, the full variable domain is GAGVSQSPSNKVTEKGKDVELRCDPISGHTALYWYRQSLGQGLEFLIYFQGNSAPDKSGLPSDRFSAERTGGSVSTLTIQRTQQEDSAVYLCASSFGGAYSTDTQYFGPGTRLTVL.